Below, 14 T cell receptor beta chains from the same sample are listed, as sequenced in a study of shared clonotypes between healthy human individuals (dated by TCRdb to 2018 to 2020). Library generation was performed with the immunoSEQ multiplex PCR assay. TCRdb holds this immuneACCESS table with in-frame rearrangements only. Some clones are missing; in checked studies, unresolved V genes explain under half, and the rest has no known cause. Present in this sample are some 2 million clones, about 95% of which were seen just once. The ten largest clones add up to about 1.1% of the sample. CD8 naive samples consisted of CD45RO-negative cells that were positively selected for CCR7, yielding a CD45RA+CCR7+ population without TemRA cells. Input material: naive CD8+ T cells sorted from blood. What the cell subset or site label conveys for this sample: CD45RA+CCR7+. Receptor source: a man between 18 and 35 years old in good health.

The V gene is TRBV7-9, the J gene TRBJ2-1, with D perhaps matching TRBD1 or TRBD2 (5 bases each). This CDR3 has 15 residues. V lost 1 base, J lost 5 bases, and 12 bases lay in between. Germline-derived CDR1 and CDR2 are SEHNR and FQNEAQ (reference sequence). CDR3: CASSLDPGTDNEQFF. The CDR3 DNA follows: TGTGCCAGCAGCTTAGACCCGGGGACCGACAATGAGCAGTTCTTC. Variable domain in full (rest from reference TRBV7-9 and TRBJ2-1): DTGVSQNPRHKITKRGQNVTFRCDPISEHNRLYWYRQTLGQGPEFLTYFQNEAQLEKSRLLSDRFSAERPKGSFSTLEIQRTEQGDSAMYLCASSLDPGTDNEQFFGPGTRLTVL.

The genes are TRBV19 and TRBJ1-5; TRBD1 agrees at 7 bases. Germline values: CDR1 LNHDA, CDR2 SQIVND (reference sequence). CDR3 length: 12 residues. Trimming removed 9 bases from V and 6 bases from J; junction bases left unmatched: 5. The CDR3 sequence is CASDRVTQPQHF. The CDR3 DNA reads TGTGCCAGCGACAGGGTAACTCAGCCCCAGCATTTT.

V and J are TRBV2 and TRBJ1-3; 12 bases line up with TRBD1. CDR3 length: 15 amino acids. After removal of 6 bases from V and 3 bases from J, the junction contained 3 bases not matched to a gene. The germline CDR1 and CDR2 sequences are SNHLY and FYNNEI. CDR3 bases: TGTGCCAGCAGATGGGACAGGGGGCTTGGAAACACCATATATTTT. As protein: CASRWDRGLGNTIYF.

For this clone: The sample carries other DNA sequences with the same CDR3. This chain connects TRBV28 to TRBJ2-7; the D gene is possibly TRBD2 (7 bases). The germline gives CDR1 MDHEN, CDR2 SYDVKM. The CDR3 is 14 residues long. V shed 2 bases and J shed 0 bases, with 8 bases lying between them. Here the CDR3 reads CASSLAGASYEQYF. The CDR3, as DNA: TGTGCCAGCAGTTTAGCGGGGGCCTCCTACGAGCAGTACTTC.

This clone was observed once. In DNA form, the CDR3 reads TGTGCCAGCAGTGGGTCTCTCTCCAATGAGCAGTTCTTC. Translated, it gives CASSGSLSNEQFF. The gene calls are TRBV25-1 and TRBJ2-1, with unresolved D. V was trimmed by 4 bases and J by 6 bases, leaving 10 bases between them. Germline V lookup: CDR1 MGHDK, CDR2 SYGVNS. The CDR3 is made up of 13 amino acids.

This clone came up once. The J gene is TRBJ1-3, the V gene TRBV7-8; D unresolved. The germline gives CDR1 SGHVS, CDR2 FQNEAQ. V lost 6 bases to trimming and J lost 3 bases, with 21 bases between them. The CDR3 runs to 17 residues. DNA of the CDR3: TGTGCCAGCAGAAATCAGGACCCCTCCCCGGGTGGAAACACCATATATTTT. It translates to CASRNQDPSPGGNTIYF. Based on the CDR3 plus reference TRBV7-8 and TRBJ1-3, the full variable domain is GAGVSQSPRYKVAKRGQDVALRCDPISGHVSLFWYQQALGQGPEFLTYFQNEAQLDKSGLPSDRFFAERPEGSVSTLKIQRTQQEDSAVYLCASRNQDPSPGGNTIYFGEGSWLTVV.

This clone was found once. The chain is built from TRBV10-2 and TRBJ2-1; maybe TRBD2 (6 bases). This CDR3 spans 14 amino acids. The V end was cut by 5 bases, the J end by 3 bases, with 11 bases between. CDR1 WSHSY and CDR2 SAAADI come from the germline V gene. CDR3 sequence reads: CASSPSGLYNEQFF. In DNA, the CDR3 is TGCGCCAGCAGTCCCTCGGGACTCTACAATGAGCAGTTCTTC.

J is TRBJ2-3 and V is TRBV7-2; 12 bases align to TRBD2. V was pared by 5 bases and J by 4 bases, with 4 bases of the junction left unmatched. CDR1 and CDR2 (germline): SGHTA, FQGNSA. CDR3 size: 15 residues. CDR3 coding DNA: TGTGCCAGCAGCCCGCTAGCGGGGGGGGCAGATACGCAGTATTTT. Its protein product is CASSPLAGGADTQYF.

The V and J genes are TRBV7-3 and TRBJ2-3; possibly TRBD2 for D (6 bases). The length of the CDR3 is 15 residues. V dropped 5 bases and J dropped 4 bases, with 16 bases sitting between them. CDR1 and CDR2 (germline): SGHTA, FQGTGA. The CDR3 nucleotides read TGTGCCAGCAGCCCCGGGACTCTTTTTGCAGATACGCAGTATTTT. Translating it yields CASSPGTLFADTQYF.

A few counts support this clone. This chain links TRBV18 with TRBJ1-2, with 8 bases aligning to TRBD1. The CDR3 length is 13 residues. Germline loops: CDR1 KGHSH, CDR2 LQKENI. V was pared by 8 bases and J by 1 base, with 3 bases of the junction left unmatched. The CDR3 region has the DNA TGTGCCAGCCAGACAGGGGTTAACTATGGCTACACCTTC. This gives the protein CASQTGVNYGYTF.

This clone was detected only once. The CDR3 nucleotides read TGTGCCAGCAGTTACCAGGGGGCCTACGAGCAGTACTTC. The encoded protein is CASSYQGAYEQYF. V is TRBV27 and J is TRBJ2-7, with 7 bases lining up with TRBD1. After removal of 4 bases from V and 2 bases from J, the junction contained 2 bases not matched to a gene. Germline V gives CDR1 MNHEY, CDR2 SMNVEV (reference sequence). The CDR3 has 13 residues.

This chain joins TRBV13 and TRBJ2-7; TRBD1 might be the D (6 bases). Per the germline V gene, CDR1 is PRHDT and CDR2 is FYEKMQ (reference sequence). This CDR3 region has 13 residues. Deletions cut 2 bases from V and 5 bases from J, with 10 bases between. The CDR3 bases are TGTGCCAGCAGCTTAACACAGGGTCACGAGCAGTACTTC. Its protein product is CASSLTQGHEQYF.

Worth noting for this clone: The same CDR3 can be traced to other DNA sequences in this sample. This sequence joins TRBV5-1 and TRBJ1-1, with no clear D. Trimming stripped 1 base from V and 3 bases from J, with 10 bases between. The CDR3 consists of 14 residues. The V gene's germline CDR1 is SGHRS and CDR2 YFSETQ. CDR3 in DNA: TGCGCCAGCAGCTTGAGAGGTCTAGACACTGAAGCTTTCTTT. This codes for CASSLRGLDTEAFF.

This clone was counted a few times. The chain couples TRBV9 to TRBJ2-2, with 7 bases identical to TRBD2. With V trimmed by 7 bases and J by 5 bases, 5 bases remained unmatched. Germline CDR1 SGDLS, CDR2 YYNGEE. This CDR3 contains 13 residues. The CDR3 DNA follows: TGTGCCAGCGACCAGGGAGGGACCGGGGAGCTGTTTTTT. Protein: CASDQGGTGELFF.